This is a list of T cell receptor beta chains from one sample in a study of blood T cell repertoires in COVID-19. Method: immunoSEQ multiplex PCR; TCRdb's copy keeps in-frame clones and lacks some. The sample contains 68,000 or so clones, about 92% of which appear only once. Material for sequencing was peripheral blood. These receptors were collected from a man aged 50 or older with COVID-19, enrolled during active disease. Each CDR3 is given without its conserved first and last residue. The size field is filled for only some rows; it gives once, few, many or a size class.

>TRBV19|NA
ASSTLADPPYNEQF
>TRBV27|NA
ASSGDRLGYT
>TRBV5-4|NA
ASSLSRGGGYT
>TRBV7-6|NA
ASRDPGQDYGYT
>TRBV7-8|NA
ASRGDFVIATDTQY
>TRBV5-1|NA
ASSLESGGTTDTQY
>TRBV3-1/TRBV3-2|NA
ASSQGRDRGHEKLF
>TRBV5-1|NA
ASSLEGSGLTDTQY
>TRBV11-2|NA
ASSPIGGFSPLH
>TRBV24-1|NA
ATSEPGAGELF
>TRBV7-9|NA
ASSFGGPGQPQH
>TRBV6-2/TRBV6-3|NA
ASSLVSGANVLT
>TRBV29-1|NA
SAPMEQGVGQPQH
>TRBV19|NA
ASSRGLAQDTQY
>TRBV11-2|NA
ASSIRYREQVYGYT
>TRBV5-1|NA
ASSSQGLAGVGDEQF
>TRBV2|once
ASIQEATGELF